Shown below are 15 T cell receptor beta chains from a single sample sequenced in a study of glioma-infiltrating T cells (dated by TCRdb to the mid-2010s). Sequencing took place on an Illumina MiSeq. The iRepertoire nested amplicon-rescue multiplex PCR (arm-PCR) platform was used to amplify TCR alpha and beta CDR3 regions from RNA. The raw public data were reprocessed by TCRdb itself: fastp quality trimming at Q25, MiXCR clonotype calling, in-frame beta chains only. When rows share a CDR3 protein, they turn into one entry using the most common DNA and genes. A total of 95,000 to 150,000 distinct CDR3 sequences appear in this sample, roughly 23% of them only once. The ten largest clones add up to about 16% of the sample. The specimen was glioma tissue, nonneoplastic brain tissue, or PBMCs (not recorded which). These receptors all stem from a human donor with low-grade glioma or glioblastoma, undergoing nonglioma brain surgery, or in good health (not recorded which).

The chain uses TRBV6-5 and TRBJ2-1; TRBD1 matches at 9 bases. Germline CDR1 MNHEY, CDR2 SVGAGI. The V segment lost 9 bases and the J segment 3 bases; nucleotides outside the gene matches: 12. CDR3 length equals 16 residues. Written as DNA, the CDR3 is TGTGCCAGAAGCCTCACATGGACAGGGGACTACAATGAGCAGTTCTTC. Its translation is CARSLTWTGDYNEQFF.

Turning to this clonotype: A much larger clonotype is one base distant, so this may be a read error. V gene TRBV12-3 or TRBV12-4 combines with J gene TRBJ2-3, with D perhaps TRBD2 (5 bases). This CDR3 has 14 residues. Trimming took 7 bases from V and 3 from J, leaving 14 bases between them. CDR3 bases: TGTGCCAGCAAATCGAGGGTTCAAACAGATACGCAGTATTTT. Residues: CASKSRVQTDTQYF.

This clonotype has ten or more counts. The gene calls are TRBV19 and TRBJ2-5, with D uncertain. Germline-derived CDR1 and CDR2 are LNHDA and SQIVND (reference sequence). This CDR3 contains 13 residues. Between the trimmed V and J ends, which lost 5 bases and 5 bases, there was a span of 12 bases. This chain's CDR3 is CASSLGELETQYF. The CDR3 DNA reads as TGTGCCAGTAGTCTGGGCGAACTGGAGACCCAGTACTTC.

This clonotype was detected many times. The chain recombines TRBV4-3 with TRBJ2-1, with 7 bases that match TRBD1. J was trimmed by 1 base and V by 8 bases; bases with no gene match: 8. The CDR3 length is 15 residues. Germline CDR1 is LGHNA and CDR2 is YSLEER. CDR3 bases: TGCGCCAGCCTAACCGGGACAGTGTCCTACAATGAGCAGTTCTTC. It yields the protein CASLTGTVSYNEQFF.

There are many counts of this clonotype. The V gene is TRBV27, the J gene TRBJ2-7; TRBD1 is a possible D gene (5 bases). In germline, CDR1 is MNHEY, CDR2 SMNVEV (reference sequence). The CDR3 contains 13 residues. V lost 2 bases, J lost 5 bases, and 10 bases lay in between. CDR3 nucleotides: TGTGCCAGCAGTTTAGGTCAGGGCAACGAGCAGTACTTC. It yields the protein CASSLGQGNEQYF.

This clonotype has at least ten counts. The rearrangement uses TRBV7-9 and TRBJ1-3; perhaps TRBD1 as D (5 bases). The ends were cut back, 3 bases at V and 4 bases at J, with 7 bases in the middle. The CDR3 loop spans 13 amino acids. Germline V gene lookup returns CDR1 SEHNR and CDR2 FQNEAQ (reference sequence). Here the CDR3 reads CASSFGAGNTIYF. The CDR3 coding sequence is TGTGCCAGCAGCTTCGGGGCCGGAAACACCATATATTTT. Complete variable domain (other parts from reference TRBV7-9 and TRBJ1-3): DTGVSQNPRHKITKRGQNVTFRCDPISEHNRLYWYRQTLGQGPEFLTYFQNEAQLEKSRLLSDRFSAERPKGSFSTLEIQRTEQGDSAMYLCASSFGAGNTIYFGEGSWLTVV.

To note about this clonotype: One base away lies a much larger clone, so this may be a sequencing read error. The missing conserved phenylalanine or tryptophan at the end of this CDR3 makes a read error likely. The J gene is TRBJ1-2, the V gene TRBV28, with a weak D call TRBD1 (6 bases). CDR3 size: 14 residues. Germline V gene sequence: CDR1 MDHEN, CDR2 SYDVKM. Trimming removed 4 bases from V and 6 bases from J, with 15 bases in between. The CDR3 DNA follows: TGTGCCAGCAGTTCAGGACCCCCAGGGGATGGCTACACCCTC. Encoded protein: CASSSGPPGDGYTL.

In its sample, this clonotype was seen many times. V gene TRBV10-3 combines with J gene TRBJ2-7; D assignment may be TRBD1 or TRBD2 (5 bases each). The V end lost 4 bases, the J end lost 5 bases, and 15 bases lay between the germline ends. CDR3 size: 14 residues. Germline loops: CDR1 ENHRY, CDR2 SYGVKD. DNA of the CDR3: TGTGCCATCAGTGCGGGCAGGGAGAGGCACGAGCAGTACTTC. Amino acid sequence: CAISAGRERHEQYF.

Many counts were recorded for this clonotype. This chain connects TRBV6-1 to TRBJ2-7; 8 bases are shared with TRBD1. The V segment lost 6 bases and the J segment 4 bases; nucleotides outside the gene matches: 11. This CDR3 has 15 amino acids. Germline CDR1 reads MNHNS; CDR2 reads SASEGT. Written as DNA, the CDR3 is TGTGCCAGCAGCGATAGAGCAGGGGGCTCGTACGAGCAGTACTTC. It yields the protein CASSDRAGGSYEQYF.

This clonotype was recorded at least ten times. The V call is TRBV2, the J call TRBJ1-1, with 8 bases identical to TRBD1. The CDR3 is 13 amino acids. V shed 7 bases, J shed 1 base, and the junction held 2 bases outside the gene matches. Per germline, CDR1 SNHLY and CDR2 FYNNEI. The CDR3 here is CASTGTGNTEAFF. In DNA form, the CDR3 reads TGTGCCAGCACCGGGACAGGGAACACTGAAGCTTTCTTT.

This clonotype showed up just a few times. J is TRBJ2-1 and V is TRBV27, with D uncertain. V was trimmed by 8 bases and J by 3 bases, leaving 11 bases between them. Looked up from germline, CDR1 is MNHEY and CDR2 is SMNVEV (reference sequence). The CDR3 spans 13 residues. The DNA for the CDR3 is TGTGCCAGCGGAGTACGTAGCTACAATGAGCAGTTCTTC. This translates into CASGVRSYNEQFF.

This clonotype was observed at least ten times. The chain uses TRBV5-1 and TRBJ2-5, with a weak D call TRBD2 (6 bases). Germline V gene sequence: CDR1 SGHRS, CDR2 YFSETQ. The ends were cut back, 3 bases at V and 5 bases at J, with 11 bases in the middle. The CDR3 has 13 residues. CDR3 sequence (DNA): TGCGCCAGCAGCTCGGTGGAGGGTGAGACCCAGTACTTC. Translation: CASSSVEGETQYF. Supplemented by reference TRBV5-1 and TRBJ2-5, the full variable domain reads KAGVTQTPRYLIKTRGQQVTLSCSPISGHRSVSWYQQTPGQGLQFLFEYFSETQRNKGNFPGRFSGRQFSNSRSEMNVSTLELGDSALYLCASSSVEGETQYFGPGTRLLVL.

This clonotype was seen at least ten times. This chain links TRBV7-8 with TRBJ2-1; the D is unclear. Looked up from germline, CDR1 is SGHVS and CDR2 is FQNEAQ. V gave up 2 bases and J gave up 0 bases, with 8 bases separating them. The length of the CDR3 is 15 residues. CDR3 region: CASSLSRSSYNEQFF. DNA for the CDR3: TGTGCCAGCAGCTTAAGCAGGAGCTCCTACAATGAGCAGTTCTTC.

This chain joins TRBV9 and TRBJ2-1; TRBD1 might be the D (5 bases). From germline, CDR1 is SGDLS and CDR2 YYNGEE. V lost 0 bases to trimming and J lost 6 bases, with 16 bases between them. CDR3 size: 16 residues. The CDR3 spells CASSVGGRLPVNEQFF. The CDR3 DNA follows: TGTGCCAGCAGCGTAGGGGGCAGGTTGCCCGTCAATGAGCAGTTCTTC.

The V gene is TRBV10-2, the J gene TRBJ1-6; D call uncertain. CDR1 and CDR2 (germline): WSHSY, SAAADI. Trimming removed 0 bases at V and 3 bases at J, with 6 bases between. This CDR3 spans 15 amino acids. The CDR3 DNA follows: TGCGCCAGCAGTGAGTCGGCAGTCTATAATTCACCCCTCCACTTT. It codes for CASSESAVYNSPLHF.